This T cell receptor (beta chain) was captured in a study of T-cell memory formation after mild COVID-19 (dated by TCRdb to the early 2020s). Concerning the study at large: Most TCR sequence clusters were specific to one of the two donors. Two young, previously healthy adult volunteers, one female and one male, were included in the cohort. In a couple of donors, T-cell clones that expanded and contracted after mild COVID-19 were followed by sequencing TCRalpha and TCRbeta repertoires longitudinally. Broad study findings and their caveats: Only a couple of mild cases were covered in the study, and larger cohorts including severe cases with pre-infection samples were considered necessary. The second-wave clones that peaked on day 37 were not confirmed to be SARS-CoV-2 specific. Some responding clones were detected in pre-infection memory, which suggested that pre-existing cross-reactive memory T cells had joined the SARS-CoV-2 response. Contracting CD4+ clones were found mainly in CM and EM memory subsets, while CD8+ clones were enriched in EMRA. Balanced CD4/CD8 phenotypes were observed for clones contracting from day 15 to 85, whereas a bias towards CD4+ was observed for a second wave of clones expanding from day 15 to 37.

Sequenced using an Illumina NovaSeq 6000. TCRalpha and TCRbeta cDNA libraries were built by 5'RACE with constant-segment primers, adding sample barcodes and unique molecular identifiers. Trizol reagent was used to extract RNA from every sample. Amplification of the libraries took two PCR steps, and the second step added a second sample barcode plus Illumina TruSeq adapters. Sequencing of libraries was performed on an Illumina NovaSeq with 2 x 150 bp paired-end reads. In the paper's pipeline: With migec v1.2.7, reads were demultiplexed and then collapsed into UMI-guided consensus sequences. Using mixcr v2.1.11, UMI consensuses were aligned to TRA and TRB V and J templates and then assembled into clonotypes. A clonotype was counted as expanded or contracted only if both edgeR and NoisET called the change significant, with noise models trained on biological replicates. For edgeR calls, the thresholds were a false discovery rate-adjusted p below 0.01 and a log2 fold-change of 1. PCA with hierarchical clustering of max-normalized trajectories of the 1000 most abundant clonotypes was used as exploratory dynamics analysis. Separately sequenced CD4+ and CD8+ repertoires were used to assign the CD4 or CD8 phenotype of responding clones. The public sequencing data were trimmed at Q25 with fastp and processed into clonotypes with MiXCR by TCRdb, which kept only in-frame beta chains. Identical CDR3 proteins give one entry, which carries the most common genes and DNA. The V and J calls were determined by TCRdb, not by the authors. In this sample the table shows around 420,000 distinct CDR3 sequences, roughly a quarter of which occur a single time. The leading ten clones occupy roughly 8.7% of the sample.

Ficoll-Paque density gradient centrifugation was used to isolate PBMCs. Comment on this clonotype: Its antigen remains unidentified. There are no base qualities to consult, and no much larger clone falls within one base.

Sample: PBMCs or a T cell subset sorted from them (not recorded which). The sequence came from an adult woman who had mild COVID-19 (a few samples of this study predate the infection). The sample titles of this study are shuffled in the database, so cell type and time point are left out; the donor was told from shared clones.

The CDR3: CASSLGVSGGTGELFF. In nucleotide form, the sequence is TGTGCCAGCAGCTTAGGAGTTAGCGGGGGCACCGGGGAGCTGTTTTTT. This sequence uses TRBV11-2 and TRBJ2-2, and 9 junction bases match TRBD2. Here V drops 1 base and J drops 4 bases, and the junction holds 4 bases not matched to any gene. The CDR3 numbers 16 residues from cysteine through phenylalanine. Kept here is only the CDR3 DNA, which spans 48 bases and is read in frame from base 1. Looking up the germline V gene yields CDR1 SGHAT and CDR2 FQNNGV.